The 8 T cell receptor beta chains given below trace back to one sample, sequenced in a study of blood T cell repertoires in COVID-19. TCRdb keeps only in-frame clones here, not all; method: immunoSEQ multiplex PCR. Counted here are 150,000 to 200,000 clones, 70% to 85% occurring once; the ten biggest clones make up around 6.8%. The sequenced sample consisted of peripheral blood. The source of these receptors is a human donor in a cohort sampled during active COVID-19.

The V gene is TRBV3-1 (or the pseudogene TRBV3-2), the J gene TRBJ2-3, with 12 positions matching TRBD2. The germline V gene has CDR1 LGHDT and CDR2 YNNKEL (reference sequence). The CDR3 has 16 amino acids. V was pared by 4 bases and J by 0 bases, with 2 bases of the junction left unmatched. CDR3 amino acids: CASSRGLAGSTDTQYF. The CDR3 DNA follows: TGTGCCAGCAGCCGCGGACTAGCGGGGAGCACAGATACGCAGTATTTT.

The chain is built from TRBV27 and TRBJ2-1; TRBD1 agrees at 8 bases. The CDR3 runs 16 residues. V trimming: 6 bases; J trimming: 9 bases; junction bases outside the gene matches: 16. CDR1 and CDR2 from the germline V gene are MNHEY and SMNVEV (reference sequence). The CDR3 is CASRNDPTGVFGEQFF. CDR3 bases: TGTGCCAGCAGAAATGACCCGACAGGGGTCTTTGGTGAGCAGTTCTTC.

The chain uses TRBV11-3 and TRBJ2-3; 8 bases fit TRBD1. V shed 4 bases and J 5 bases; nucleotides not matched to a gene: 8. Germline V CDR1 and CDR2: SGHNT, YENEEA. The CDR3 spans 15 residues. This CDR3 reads CASSSRGQERDTQYF. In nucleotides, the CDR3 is TGTGCCAGCAGCTCTCGGGGACAGGAGCGAGATACGCAGTATTTT.

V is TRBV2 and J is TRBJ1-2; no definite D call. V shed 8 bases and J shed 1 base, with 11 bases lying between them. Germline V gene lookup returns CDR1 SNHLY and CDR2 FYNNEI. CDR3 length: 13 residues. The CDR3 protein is CASAFGLNYGYTF. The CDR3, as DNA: TGTGCCAGCGCCTTTGGCCTTAACTATGGCTACACCTTC.

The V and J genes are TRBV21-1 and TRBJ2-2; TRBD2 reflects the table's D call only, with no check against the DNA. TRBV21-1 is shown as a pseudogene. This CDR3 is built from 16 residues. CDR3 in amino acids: CASSSRTSGGTGELFF. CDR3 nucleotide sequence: TGTGCCAGCAGCTCCCGGACTAGCGGGGGTACCGGGGAGCTGTTTTTT.

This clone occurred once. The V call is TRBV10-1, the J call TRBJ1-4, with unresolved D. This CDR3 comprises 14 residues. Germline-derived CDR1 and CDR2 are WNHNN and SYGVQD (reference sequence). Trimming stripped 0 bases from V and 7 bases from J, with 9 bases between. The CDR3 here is CASSESLEREKLFF. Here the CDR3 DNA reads TGCGCCAGCAGTGAGTCGTTGGAGCGTGAAAAACTGTTTTTT.

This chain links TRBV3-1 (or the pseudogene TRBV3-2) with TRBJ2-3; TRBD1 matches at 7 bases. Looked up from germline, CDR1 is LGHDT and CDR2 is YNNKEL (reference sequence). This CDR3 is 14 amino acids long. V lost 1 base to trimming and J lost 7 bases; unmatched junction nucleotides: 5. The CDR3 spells CASSQGATGYTQYF. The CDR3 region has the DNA TGTGCCAGCAGCCAAGGGGCGACAGGGTATACGCAGTATTTT.

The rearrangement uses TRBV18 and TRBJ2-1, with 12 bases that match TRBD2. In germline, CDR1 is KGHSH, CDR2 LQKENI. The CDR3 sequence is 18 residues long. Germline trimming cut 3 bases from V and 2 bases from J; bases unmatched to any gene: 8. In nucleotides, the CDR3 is TGTGCCAGCTCACCTCTACCGGGACTAGCGGGCCCCTACAATGAGCAGTTCTTC. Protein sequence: CASSPLPGLAGPYNEQFF.